One TCR beta chain is described in this entry. What it binds is unknown. These data originate in a study of CD8 T cells in Susac syndrome. TCR beta sequencing was performed on blood CD8+ and CD4+ T cells. The TEMRA cells underwent FACS enrichment, while the CD8+ and CD4+ T cells underwent negative isolation. Trimming cost V 5 bases and J 2 bases; bases outside gene matches: 6. This CDR3 comprises 15 residues. The germline gives CDR1 SGHRS, CDR2 YFSETQ. Study-level results: The study's TCR sequencing and HLA analysis covered a relatively small number of individuals, and the study acknowledged this.

A quantity of roughly 0.5 to 1 ug RNA underwent reverse transcription using random hexamers. Amplification of TCR beta CDR3 spanned 54 Vbeta and 13 Jbeta via immunoSEQ multiplex PCR. TCRdb itself ran the immunoSEQ multiplex PCR reads through MiXCR, one entry per CDR3 protein. The sample comprises about 400,000 distinct CDR3 sequences, approximately 85% of which are singletons, and approximately 0.12% rests with the top ten. The rearrangement uses TRBV5-1 and TRBJ2-1, with 8 bases lining up with TRBD2. This receptor was identified in a human donor with multiple sclerosis. Input material: CD8+ T cells from PBMCs. CDR3 DNA: TGCGCCAGCAGTTGGACTAGCACCCCCTACAATGAGCAGTTCTTC. Protein product: CASSWTSTPYNEQFF.